The 30 T cell receptor beta chains below all came from one sample that was sequenced in a study of cytomegalovirus exposure and HLA in healthy donors. Use of 60 Vbeta and 13 Jbeta primers characterized the PCR. Produced via immunoSEQ multiplex PCR; TCRdb's table is partial and in-frame only. The profile shows about 300,000 clones, just over 85% of them singletons. Sample: PBMCs. The receptors were sampled from a man aged 40-49 years in good health and CMV-seropositive.

This clone has only one observation. This chain uses TRBV10-2 with TRBJ1-4; D is unresolved. CDR1 WSHSY and CDR2 SAAADI come from the germline V gene. V dropped 4 bases and J dropped 8 bases, with 14 bases sitting between them. The CDR3 length is 14 residues. The CDR3, as DNA: TGCGCCAGCAGTGCCTTGGCCCTTAACGAAAAACTGTTTTTT. This translates into CASSALALNEKLFF.

The rearrangement joins TRBV7-2 to TRBJ2-7; TRBD1 aligns across 8 bases. The CDR3 is 14 amino acids. Germline CDR1 and CDR2: SGHTA and FQGNSA. The V segment lost 5 bases and the J segment 3 bases; nucleotides outside the gene matches: 6. The CDR3 DNA follows: TGTGCCAGCAGCCCTAGACAGGGGCTCTACGAGCAGTACTTC. Protein: CASSPRQGLYEQYF.

J is TRBJ2-5 and V is TRBV6-5; the match to TRBD2 covers 8 bases. The CDR3 is 14 residues long. V shed 7 bases, J shed 4 bases, and the junction held 8 bases outside the gene matches. CDR1 is MNHEY, CDR2 SVGAGI, per germline. CDR3 sequence reads: CASTTAAGGETQYF. The CDR3 nucleotides read TGTGCCAGCACCACCGCGGCGGGAGGAGAGACCCAGTACTTC.

The chain employs TRBV27 and TRBJ1-1, with D possibly being TRBD1 (5 bases). The CDR3 length is 13 residues. V was pared by 0 bases and J by 6 bases, with 8 bases between. Germline V gives CDR1 MNHEY, CDR2 SMNVEV (reference sequence). The CDR3 region is CASSLSGGAEAFF. DNA of the CDR3: TGTGCCAGCAGTTTATCGGGGGGGGCTGAAGCTTTCTTT.

The V gene is TRBV29-1, the J gene TRBJ1-4, with D tentatively TRBD1 (5 bases). V was shortened by 2 bases and J by 10 bases, with 17 bases between the two germline ends. CDR3 size: 14 residues. Germline CDR1 is SQVTM and CDR2 is ANQGSEA. The CDR3 sequence: CSVEQSGGRGKLFF. The DNA of the CDR3 is TGCAGCGTTGAACAGAGCGGGGGAAGAGGAAAACTGTTTTTT.

J is TRBJ2-1 and V is TRBV27; D unresolved. Germline lookup yields CDR1 MNHEY and CDR2 SMNVEV (reference sequence). Between the trimmed V and J ends, which lost 3 bases and 8 bases, there was a span of 5 bases. The CDR3 is 11 residues long. CDR3 residues: CASSLSDEQFF. In DNA, the CDR3 is TGTGCCAGCAGTTTGAGCGATGAGCAGTTCTTC.

V usage is TRBV27 and J usage is TRBJ1-5; no firm D call. The V gene's germline CDR1 is MNHEY and CDR2 SMNVEV (reference sequence). The CDR3 is made up of 14 amino acids. Deletions cut 3 bases from V and 2 bases from J, with 8 bases between. DNA for the CDR3: TGTGCCAGCAGTTTTCGGTCGGGCAATCAGCCCCAGCATTTT. This translates into CASSFRSGNQPQHF.

The rearrangement uses TRBV27 and TRBJ1-6; the D is unclear. This CDR3 has 13 residues. CDR1 is MNHEY and CDR2 is SMNVEV in the germline V gene (reference sequence). Between the trimmed V and J ends, which lost 4 bases and 9 bases, there was a span of 10 bases. CDR3 in amino acids: CASSSTGGSPLHF. CDR3 DNA sequence: TGTGCCAGCAGTTCCACGGGTGGTTCACCCCTCCACTTT.

The rearrangement uses TRBV28 and TRBJ2-5, with 9 bases fitting TRBD1. Looked up from germline, CDR1 is MDHEN and CDR2 is SYDVKM. Unmatched junction bases numbered 4, after V lost 11 bases and J lost 3 bases. The CDR3 spans 12 residues. The CDR3 sequence: CAGGQGKETQYF. The DNA for the CDR3 is TGTGCCGGCGGACAGGGGAAAGAGACCCAGTACTTC.

A few counts support this clone. The V call is TRBV6-1, the J call TRBJ2-6; D remains ambiguous. V was clipped by 8 bases and J by 2 bases, with 13 bases between them. Germline CDR1 reads MNHNS; CDR2 reads SASEGT. CDR3 length: 15 residues. The CDR3 is CASRPGPPGANVLTF. The CDR3, as DNA: TGTGCCAGCCGTCCTGGCCCACCTGGGGCCAACGTCCTGACTTTC.

This clone came up once. The chain is built from TRBV6-1 and TRBJ2-3; 11 positions match TRBD2. The germline V gene encodes CDR1 MNHNS and CDR2 SASEGT. V was clipped by 6 bases and J by 12 bases; unmatched bases: 8. The CDR3 runs 13 residues. This CDR3 reads CASSLLAGEAQYF. In nucleotides, the CDR3 is TGTGCCAGCAGCTTACTAGCGGGAGAGGCACAGTATTTT.

A word on this clone: The limits of the CDR3 on the DNA are not certain, so only TCRdb's listed CDR3 is given. CDR3 sequence: CASSDFGEGTDTQYF. The V and J genes are TRBV2 and TRBJ2-3; TRBD2 is taken as the D call from the table, unchecked against the DNA. Germline assignment: CDR1 SNHLY and CDR2 FYNNEI. The CDR3 has 15 residues if both end residues are counted.

The chain combines TRBV5-4 with TRBJ2-3; TRBD2 matches 12 bases. CDR3 length: 18 amino acids. V shed 4 bases, J shed 2 bases, and the junction held 11 bases outside the gene matches. CDR1 SGHNT and CDR2 YYREEE come from the germline V gene (reference sequence). The CDR3 reads CASSNGGLAGGVTDTQYF. The CDR3, as DNA: TGTGCCAGCAGCAATGGGGGGCTAGCGGGAGGGGTCACAGATACGCAGTATTTT.

The chain is built from TRBV5-5 and TRBJ1-3; D is ambiguous. V was trimmed by 5 bases and J by 1 base, leaving 16 bases between them. The CDR3 consists of 16 residues. Germline lookup yields CDR1 SGHKS and CDR2 YYEKEE (reference sequence). Written as DNA, the CDR3 is TGTGCCAGCAGTTATCTAGCCCGGGGATCTGGAAACACCATATATTTT. As protein: CASSYLARGSGNTIYF.

On this clone: Additional DNA sequences in this sample encode the identical CDR3. The chain couples TRBV7-8 to TRBJ1-5; D perhaps matches TRBD1 (5 bases). Trimming removed 5 bases at V and 1 base at J, with 21 bases between. The CDR3 is 18 residues long. Germline assignment: CDR1 SGHVS and CDR2 FQNEAQ. The chain's CDR3 is CASSRETATMYSNQPQHF. The CDR3 DNA sequence: TGTGCCAGCAGCCGAGAGACAGCCACGATGTACAGCAATCAGCCCCAGCATTTT.

Concerning this clone itself: One end of the junction varies from germline; a read error may be responsible. This chain links TRBV7-9 with TRBJ2-3; a possible D gene is TRBD2 (6 bases). The CDR3 is made up of 16 amino acids. Germline V gene lookup returns CDR1 SEHNR and CDR2 FQNEAQ (reference sequence). This CDR3 is CSSSPVEGGPGSTQYF. The CDR3 DNA follows: TGTTCCAGCAGCCCAGTCGAGGGAGGCCCCGGTTCTACGCAGTATTTT.

The chain links TRBV5-1 to TRBJ1-5; unclear D gene. The CDR3 spans 13 residues. The V and J ends lost 7 bases and 1 base respectively, with 9 bases between them. The germline V gene has CDR1 SGHRS and CDR2 YFSETQ. The CDR3 DNA is TGCGCCAGCTCCCCGGGGAGCAATCAGCCCCAGCATTTT. Its translation is CASSPGSNQPQHF.

A word on this clone: Other DNA sequences in this sample translate to the same CDR3. This chain uses TRBV5-1 with TRBJ1-4; 8 bases match TRBD1. Germline trimming cut 4 bases from V and 0 bases from J; bases unmatched to any gene: 2. The CDR3 has 15 amino acids. Germline lookup yields CDR1 SGHRS and CDR2 YFSETQ. In nucleotides, the CDR3 is TGCGCCAGCAGCCTGGGACAGGCAACTAATGAAAAACTGTTTTTT. This codes for CASSLGQATNEKLFF.

The chain employs TRBV2 and TRBJ1-5; TRBD1 matches 10 bases. The CDR3 sequence is 14 residues long. Germline V gene data show CDR1 as SNHLY and CDR2 as FYNNEI. V shed 6 bases and J 7 bases; nucleotides not matched to a gene: 6. The CDR3 sequence: CASRGTGVAQPQHF. DNA of the CDR3: TGTGCCAGCAGAGGGACAGGGGTCGCCCAGCCCCAGCATTTT.

The rearrangement uses TRBV6-6 and TRBJ2-7; 7 bases align to TRBD2. V lost 6 bases, J lost 0 bases, and 8 bases stayed unmatched. Per germline, CDR1 MNHNY and CDR2 SVGAGI (reference sequence). The CDR3 has 15 residues. The CDR3 coding sequence is TGTGCCAGCAGCCCATCGCGGGGGAGCTCCTACGAGCAGTACTTC. Amino acids: CASSPSRGSSYEQYF.

This chain connects TRBV28 to TRBJ1-2, with no clear D. The germline V gene has CDR1 MDHEN and CDR2 SYDVKM. The CDR3 is 14 amino acids. V was pared by 8 bases and J by 0 bases, with 13 bases between. CDR3 nucleotides: TGTGCCAGCTTTGGTAGCCTATCTAACTATGGCTACACCTTC. Translating it yields CASFGSLSNYGYTF.

This clone was counted only a few times. The gene calls are TRBV2 and TRBJ2-7; D is unresolved. Germline V CDR1 and CDR2: SNHLY, FYNNEI. Trimming removed 6 bases at V and 4 bases at J, with 7 bases between. The CDR3 has 11 residues. The DNA for the CDR3 is TGTGCCAGCAGACTCGGTTACGAGCAGTACTTC. Translating it yields CASRLGYEQYF.

The chain is built from TRBV9 and TRBJ2-1; the D gene is possibly TRBD1 (5 bases). V gave up 3 bases and J gave up 9 bases, with 7 bases separating them. Per the germline V gene, CDR1 is SGDLS and CDR2 is YYNGEE. CDR3 length equals 11 residues. In nucleotides, the CDR3 is TGTGCCAGCAGCGAGGGGTTTGAGCAGTTCTTC. This translates into CASSEGFEQFF.

This clone was seen only once. This chain links TRBV10-3 with TRBJ2-7; 10 bases align to TRBD1. The CDR3 extends over 18 amino acids. Germline values: CDR1 ENHRY, CDR2 SYGVKD. After removal of 5 bases from V and 0 bases from J, the junction contained 13 bases not matched to a gene. In nucleotides, the CDR3 is TGTGCCATCAGTCAGACAGGGGGCCGCGCGGGGAGCTCCTACGAGCAGTACTTC. Amino acids: CAISQTGGRAGSSYEQYF.

V is TRBV29-1 and J is TRBJ1-2, with 7 nucleotides matching TRBD1. Germline V gives CDR1 SQVTM, CDR2 ANQGSEA. This CDR3 has 14 amino acids. V lost 7 bases and J lost 1; bases outside the gene matches: 9. Here the CDR3 DNA reads TGCAGCGCCCCCCGGACAGGTTATAACTATGGCTACACCTTC. Its protein is CSAPRTGYNYGYTF.

Here the CDR3 DNA reads TGTGCCAGCAGCCAATTGGGAATACAGGGGGCGAATGAAAAACTGTTTTTT. Translation: CASSQLGIQGANEKLFF. The V and J genes are TRBV4-2 and TRBJ1-4; 9 positions agree with TRBD1. V gave up 2 bases and J gave up 5 bases; unmatched junction bases: 9. Germline V lookup: CDR1 LGHNA, CDR2 YNFKEQ. The CDR3 contains 17 residues.

The V and J genes are TRBV7-2 and TRBJ1-2; possibly TRBD1 for D (6 bases). The CDR3 has 15 residues. The V gene lost 3 bases and the J gene lost 4 bases, with 15 bases spanning the gap. CDR1 is SGHTA and CDR2 is FQGNSA in the germline V gene. CDR3 protein: CASSFGEQGGYGYTF. CDR3 DNA sequence: TGTGCCAGCAGCTTTGGGGAACAGGGTGGCTATGGCTACACCTTC.

This clone showed up just once. The J gene is TRBJ1-1, the V gene TRBV2; TRBD1 matches at 9 bases. Germline V CDR1 and CDR2: SNHLY, FYNNEI. V shed 0 bases and J 6 bases; nucleotides not matched to a gene: 5. There are 15 residues in the CDR3. In nucleotides, the CDR3 is TGTGCCAGCAGTGAAGCCGTCGACAGGGGGGCTGAAGCTTTCTTT. Protein: CASSEAVDRGAEAFF.

The chain combines TRBV7-3 with TRBJ1-1, with TRBD1 matching 7 bases. The CDR3 runs 14 residues. Germline-derived CDR1 and CDR2 are SGHTA and FQGTGA. Trimming at V came to 5 bases and at J to 0 bases, leaving 3 bases not matched to a gene. DNA of the CDR3: TGTGCCAGCAGCCCGGGACAGATGAACACTGAAGCTTTCTTT. Translating it yields CASSPGQMNTEAFF.

The rearrangement joins TRBV5-4 to TRBJ2-1, with 10 bases identical to TRBD2. This CDR3 has 16 residues. Trimming took 4 bases from V and 0 from J; bases not matched to a gene: 4. From germline, CDR1 is SGHNT and CDR2 YYREEE (reference sequence). CDR3 region: CASSRGLANSYNEQFF. The CDR3 region has the DNA TGTGCCAGCAGCCGGGGACTAGCGAACTCCTACAATGAGCAGTTCTTC.